Following are 7 T cell receptor beta chains from one sample sequenced in a study of T cells in Graves' hyperthyroidism and ophthalmopathy. Amplification of TCR beta CDR3 regions used RNA as the template. HTBI primers were the set used in a first-round RT-PCR of the TCR CDR3. TCRdb reprocessed the multiplex PCR reads with MiXCR, giving one entry per CDR3 protein. Here the sample spans 250,000 to 300,000 distinct CDR3 sequences, 13% to 15% being singletons. The specimen sequenced was blood. The receptor set was obtained from a woman aged 45-60 years with Graves' hyperthyroidism that later progressed to Graves' ophthalmopathy.

This clonotype was seen ten or more times. The J gene is TRBJ2-1, the V gene TRBV20-1, with D perhaps given as TRBD1 or TRBD2 (6 bases each). This CDR3 spans 12 amino acids. Germline V gene lookup returns CDR1 DFQATT and CDR2 SNEGSKA (reference sequence). V was clipped by 7 bases and J by 6 bases, with 13 bases between them. The CDR3 nucleotides are TGCAGTGTAGGGGGAGGAAGCAATGAGCAGTTCTTC. It is translated as CSVGGGSNEQFF.

V usage is TRBV3-1 and J usage is TRBJ2-1; 10 bases agree with TRBD2. V lost 6 bases, J lost 10 bases, and 6 bases stayed unmatched. Germline CDR1 LGHDT, CDR2 YNNKEL (reference sequence). There are 13 residues in the CDR3. CDR3 sequence: CASRAGTSDEQFF. CDR3 DNA sequence: TGTGCCAGCAGAGCCGGGACTAGCGACGAGCAGTTCTTC.

The J gene is TRBJ1-2, the V gene TRBV6-1; 9 bases fit TRBD1. Losses at the gene ends were 5 bases for V and 4 bases for J; bases not matched to a gene: 5. CDR1 is MNHNS, CDR2 SASEGT, per germline. The CDR3 has 14 residues. CDR3 in amino acids: CASSRTGAVYGYTF. The CDR3 DNA reads as TGTGCCAGCAGTAGGACAGGGGCAGTCTATGGCTACACCTTC.

The rearrangement links TRBV12-3 or TRBV12-4 to TRBJ2-4, with 7 positions matching TRBD1. CDR3 length equals 15 residues. V shed 4 bases, J shed 2 bases, and the junction held 5 bases outside the gene matches. CDR3 protein: CASSYRGTPKNIQYF. The CDR3 DNA sequence: TGTGCCAGCAGTTACAGGGGCACTCCCAAAAACATTCAGTACTTC.

This clonotype came up many times. This chain uses TRBV28 with TRBJ2-7, with a tentative D call TRBD1 (6 bases). This CDR3 is 14 amino acids long. Germline CDR1 reads MDHEN; CDR2 reads SYDVKM. The germline V and J ends were trimmed by 8 bases and 3 bases, with 17 bases remaining between them. The CDR3 loop is CASEGTRRNYEQYF. DNA of the CDR3: TGTGCCAGCGAGGGGACACGAAGAAACTACGAGCAGTACTTC.

This clonotype occurred many times. V gene TRBV19 combines with J gene TRBJ1-1; D not resolved. Germline V gene lookup returns CDR1 LNHDA and CDR2 SQIVND (reference sequence). The length of the CDR3 is 14 residues. Trimming took 8 bases from V and 4 from J, leaving 17 bases between them. Here the CDR3 DNA reads TGTGCCAGTCTTTCGGTCGGGGTAGGCACTGAAGCTTTCTTT. Its translation: CASLSVGVGTEAFF.

This clonotype was seen many times. This chain connects TRBV2 to TRBJ2-7; D tentatively reads TRBD1 or TRBD2 (5 bases each). Germline lookup yields CDR1 SNHLY and CDR2 FYNNEI. V lost 4 bases and J 5 bases, leaving 15 bases between the germline ends. The CDR3 is 14 residues long. The CDR3 loop is CASSVAGSPHEQYF. The CDR3 DNA reads as TGTGCCAGCAGTGTGGCAGGGAGCCCCCACGAGCAGTACTTC. Drawing the rest from reference TRBV2 and TRBJ2-7, the complete variable domain is EPEVTQTPSHQVTQMGQEVILRCVPISNHLYFYWYRQILGQKVEFLVSFYNNEISEKSEIFDDQFSVERPDGSNFTLKIRSTKLEDSAMYFCASSVAGSPHEQYFGPGTRLTVT.